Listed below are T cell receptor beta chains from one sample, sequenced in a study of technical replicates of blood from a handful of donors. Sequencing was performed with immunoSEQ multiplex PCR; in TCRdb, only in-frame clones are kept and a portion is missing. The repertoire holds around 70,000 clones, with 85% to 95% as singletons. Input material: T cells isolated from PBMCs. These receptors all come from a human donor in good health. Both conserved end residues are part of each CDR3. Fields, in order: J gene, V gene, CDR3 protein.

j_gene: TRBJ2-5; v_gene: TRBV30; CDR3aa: CAWGPKGGEEETQYF
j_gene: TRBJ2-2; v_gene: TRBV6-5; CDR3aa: CASRTQGNSAGELFF
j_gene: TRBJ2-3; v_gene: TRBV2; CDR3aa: CASRVVTDTQYF
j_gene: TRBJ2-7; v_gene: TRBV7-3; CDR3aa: CASSLEPSSYEQYF
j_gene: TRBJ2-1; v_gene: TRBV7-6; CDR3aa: CASSLAGAISYNEQFF
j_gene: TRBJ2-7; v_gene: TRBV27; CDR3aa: CASSLGTGSYEQYF
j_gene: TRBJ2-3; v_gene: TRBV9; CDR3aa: CASSVEGGRDTQYF
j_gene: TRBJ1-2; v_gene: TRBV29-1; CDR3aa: CSVGQGEDGYTF
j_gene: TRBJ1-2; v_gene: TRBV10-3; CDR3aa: CAISGRDRFFGYTF
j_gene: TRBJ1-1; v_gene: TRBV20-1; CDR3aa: CSGTTGPEAFF